This entry lists 11 T cell receptor beta chains sequenced from one sample in a study of shared clonotypes between healthy human individuals. Profiling relied on immunoSEQ multiplex PCR, and the TCRdb table lists in-frame clones only, not all of them. The table has 2 million to 3 million clones, just over 90% seen once. Material for sequencing was naive CD4+ T cells sorted from blood. Subset here: CD45RA+ positively selected. These TCRs come from a man younger than 35 in good health.

On this clone itself: This same CDR3 is encoded by further DNA sequences in the sample. This chain links TRBV18 with TRBJ2-5, with no clear D. The germline gives CDR1 KGHSH, CDR2 LQKENI. V was cut by 6 bases and J by 0 bases, with 11 bases left in between. The CDR3 runs to 14 residues. The CDR3 here is CASSPTAYQETQYF. The DNA of the CDR3 is TGTGCCAGCTCCCCCACGGCGTACCAAGAGACCCAGTACTTC.

On this clone itself: The same CDR3 is also encoded by other DNA sequences in this sample. This chain joins TRBV19 and TRBJ2-7, with 12 bases that match TRBD2. V dropped 7 bases and J dropped 3; count of bases not matched to a gene: 4. Germline lookup yields CDR1 LNHDA and CDR2 SQIVND (reference sequence). The CDR3 sequence is 14 residues long. CDR3 in DNA: TGTGCCAGTAAACGGACTAGCGGGGACTACGAGCAGTACTTC. It specifies CASKRTSGDYEQYF.

The chain couples TRBV5-5 to TRBJ1-1; D gene uncertain. The CDR3 is 14 amino acids. Germline V gene sequence: CDR1 SGHKS, CDR2 YYEKEE (reference sequence). Trimming cost V 0 bases and J 1 base, with 7 bases left between them. This CDR3 is CASSLGPRNTEAFF. The CDR3, as DNA: TGTGCCAGCAGCTTGGGGCCGCGGAACACTGAAGCTTTCTTT.

The chain couples TRBV7-3 to TRBJ2-6; 9 bases fit TRBD1. CDR1 is SGHTA and CDR2 is FQGTGA in the germline V gene. Trimming removed 1 base from V and 0 bases from J; junction bases left unmatched: 7. The length of the CDR3 is 19 residues. CDR3 coding DNA: TGTGCCAGCAGCTTAAGGGCGGGACAGGGATTCTCTGGGGCCAACGTCCTGACTTTC. Translated, it gives CASSLRAGQGFSGANVLTF.

The chain carries TRBV4-1 and TRBJ2-7, with a possible D match to TRBD2 (5 bases). The germline V and J ends were trimmed by 1 base and 4 bases, with 14 bases remaining between them. Germline CDR1 is MGHRA and CDR2 is YSYEKL. The CDR3 runs 15 residues. The chain's CDR3 is CASSQGEGARYEQYF. The CDR3 bases are TGCGCCAGCAGCCAAGGTGAGGGCGCAAGGTACGAGCAGTACTTC.

V and J are TRBV18 and TRBJ2-5, with a tentative D call TRBD1 (5 bases). Germline CDR1 KGHSH, CDR2 LQKENI. The CDR3 is made up of 14 amino acids. Trimming pared 2 bases from V and 3 bases from J, leaving 10 bases between. The CDR3 sequence is CASSPGAQEETQYF. CDR3 DNA sequence: TGTGCCAGCTCACCAGGGGCCCAAGAAGAGACCCAGTACTTC.

The chain carries TRBV5-1 and TRBJ2-5; tentatively, D is TRBD2 (6 bases). This CDR3 is built from 15 residues. Germline V gene data show CDR1 as SGHRS and CDR2 as YFSETQ. The V and J ends lost 3 bases and 2 bases respectively, with 14 bases between them. The CDR3 reads CASSSGLQPQETQYF. CDR3 DNA: TGCGCCAGCAGCTCGGGACTCCAACCTCAAGAGACCCAGTACTTC. The full variable domain, in which reference TRBV5-1 and TRBJ2-5 provide the parts outside the CDR3, is KAGVTQTPRYLIKTRGQQVTLSCSPISGHRSVSWYQQTPGQGLQFLFEYFSETQRNKGNFPGRFSGRQFSNSRSEMNVSTLELGDSALYLCASSSGLQPQETQYFGPGTRLLVL.

The genes are TRBV6-5 and TRBJ2-5; 7 nucleotides match TRBD1. With 6 bases clipped from V and 7 bases from J, the junction kept 5 bases outside the gene matches. The CDR3 has 12 residues. Germline V lookup: CDR1 MNHEY, CDR2 SVGAGI. The CDR3 reads CASRGTAGTQYF. CDR3 nucleotides: TGTGCCAGCAGAGGGACAGCAGGGACCCAGTACTTC.

This clone showed up just once. This CDR3 is also generated by other DNA sequences in the sample. The chain links TRBV10-3 to TRBJ2-5; maybe TRBD1 (5 bases). V lost 3 bases and J lost 5, with 10 bases in between. The CDR3 runs to 13 residues. The V gene's germline CDR1 is ENHRY and CDR2 SYGVKD. CDR3 sequence (DNA): TGTGCCATCAGTGAAAGGGGTAGCGAGACCCAGTACTTC. It codes for CAISERGSETQYF.

This chain's CDR3 is CASSFHQETQYF. As DNA, the CDR3 is TGCGCCAGCAGCTTTCACCAAGAGACCCAGTACTTC. The J gene is TRBJ2-5, the V gene TRBV5-1, with D unclear. V lost 2 bases and J lost 0, with 2 bases in between. The V gene's germline CDR1 is SGHRS and CDR2 YFSETQ. The CDR3 contains 12 residues. Complete variable domain (other parts from reference TRBV5-1 and TRBJ2-5): KAGVTQTPRYLIKTRGQQVTLSCSPISGHRSVSWYQQTPGQGLQFLFEYFSETQRNKGNFPGRFSGRQFSNSRSEMNVSTLELGDSALYLCASSFHQETQYFGPGTRLLVL.

Comment on this clone: This specimen includes other DNA sequences encoding the same CDR3. This CDR3 is CASSLDGSSYNEQFF. The CDR3, as DNA: TGTGCCAGCAGCTTAGACGGGAGCTCCTACAATGAGCAGTTCTTC. The J gene is TRBJ2-1, the V gene TRBV7-2, with D tentatively TRBD2 (6 bases). This CDR3 is built from 15 residues. V lost 1 base to trimming and J lost 0 bases, with 7 bases between them. Germline CDR1 is SGHTA and CDR2 is FQGNSA.